This T cell receptor beta chain was recovered during a study of early T cells in non-severe SARS-CoV-2 infection (dated by TCRdb to about 2021). Regarding the complete study: TCR sequencing used bulk RNA from unsorted whole blood, so alpha and beta chains could not be paired. Here is what the overall study found, with its caveats: VDJdb matching was skewed toward anti-spike CD8 responses and likely underestimated virus-specific expansions by missing private and CD4 specificities.

The junction shows trimming of 6 bases on V and 0 bases on J, plus 9 bases between the germline ends. Spanning cysteine to phenylalanine, the CDR3 consists of 12 amino acids. Just CDR3 DNA is preserved here, 36 bases in frame from base 1. Sequences SQVTM (CDR1) and ANQGSEA (CDR2) are obtained from the germline V gene. The study was a case-control design nested within a healthcare worker cohort in London, UK, with weekly nasopharyngeal swab PCR tests and blood sampling. Between 23 and 31 March 2020, the week of the UK lockdown, healthcare workers were enrolled and then followed up weekly for as long as 16 weeks. This clonotype occurred a few times. Its antigen remains unidentified. No much larger clone is present one base from it, and per-base qualities are unavailable. The library came from 5' RACE. TCRdb shows the sequencer as NextSeq 500. Unique molecular identifiers were attached to individual cDNA molecules in the TCR library protocol so that sequencing error and PCR bias could be corrected. Sequencing covered both TCR alpha and beta chains, and within each sample the abundances of alpha and beta sequences were tightly co-correlated. As for the authors' bioinformatics: Decombinator V4 was used to annotate TCR sequences for V gene, J gene and CDR3. TCRs were defined as expanded if a significant change between any two time points was detected under a Poisson model with p below 0.0001. Abundances of TCRs were expressed as counts per million after normalisation to the total number of TCRs sequenced in each sample. MAIT TCRs were defined by TRAV1-2 paired with TRAJ12, TRAJ20 or TRAJ33, and iNKT TCRs by TRAV10 paired with TRAJ18. VDJdb, accessed 1 November 2021, was searched for CMV, EBV and SARS-CoV-2 annotated TCRs, with TCRs annotated for multiple antigens excluded. TCRdb reprocessing: public reads trimmed at Q25 with fastp, clones called with MiXCR, in-frame beta chains kept. Here each entry gathers all rows of one CDR3 protein and keeps the most common genes and DNA. These V and J calls derive from TCRdb rather than the authors' analysis. The sample records roughly 70,000 distinct CDR3 sequences, around 20% of which are singletons. The ten largest account for approximately 9% of the sample.

The sequence was collected from an adult who was a healthcare worker with PCR-confirmed SARS-CoV-2 infection or an uninfected control (not recorded which). Sample: whole blood, taken at baseline. The V and J segments used are TRBV29-1 and TRBJ2-7; no confident D gene assignment can be made. The DNA sequence reads TGCAGCGTGGGTCGGAGCTCCTACGAGCAGTACTTC. Translated, it gives CSVGRSSYEQYF.